What follows is one T cell receptor (beta chain) and its context. Its antigen is undetermined. How the authors handled the data: Because ImmunoSEQ provided only junction sequences with no quality scores, the filtering differed. Sequencing was performed with immunoSEQ multiplex PCR; in TCRdb, only in-frame clones are kept and a portion is missing. V and J calls and clone size are given by that table; D and trimming were obtained from the DNA. The sample lists some 350,000 clones; around 67% were seen once. There were no recent acute infections or vaccinations among the donors, who were healthy HIV-negative adults. The split of CD4+ cells yielded CD45RA+ naive and CD45RA-negative memory subsets. The data stem from a study of shared clonotypes between healthy human individuals. Study-level results: Clonotypes which were not shared had lower generation probabilities than clonotypes that all four donors shared.

The V end was cut by 5 bases, the J end by 0 bases, with 11 bases between. The CDR3 is made up of 15 amino acids. Germline V CDR1 and CDR2: MDHEN, SYDVKM. The sequenced sample consisted of memory CD4+ T cells sorted from blood. Subset here: CD45RA-negative fraction. The chain is built from TRBV28 and TRBJ1-5; D might be TRBD1 (6 bases). The receptor was isolated from a man aged 25 to 40 in good health. CDR3 nucleotide sequence: TGTGCCAGCAGTGGGGGCGGCTATAGCAATCAGCCCCAGCATTTT. The encoded protein is CASSGGGYSNQPQHF.